Shown below are 12 T cell receptor beta chains from a single sample sequenced in a study of beta chain features in type 1 diabetes. The entirety of the isolated RNA underwent reverse transcription, so expressed TCRB transcripts were sequenced. The protocol was immunoSEQ multiplex PCR, while the TCRdb copy is restricted to in-frame clones and leaves out a portion. The sample lists a few hundred thousand clones, approximately 30% occurring once. Sequences were obtained from naive CD4+ T cells from blood. The receptors were sampled from a man aged 18 to 29 in good health.

This clone was seen only a few times. This chain links TRBV30 with TRBJ2-3; TRBD1 aligns across 10 bases. The V and J ends lost 8 bases and 2 bases, in that order; junction bases with no gene match: 7. This CDR3 has 14 amino acids. Germline CDR1 and CDR2: GTSNPN and SVGIG (reference sequence). This CDR3 reads CARRTGGNTDTQYF. The CDR3 nucleotides are TGTGCCCGTCGGACAGGGGGAAACACAGATACGCAGTATTTT.

CDR3 sequence (DNA): TGTGCCAGCAGCGGGGACAGCATCTATAGCAATCAGCCCCAGCATTTT. It specifies CASSGDSIYSNQPQHF. The chain carries TRBV5-4 and TRBJ1-5; 7 nucleotides agree with TRBD1. This CDR3 region has 16 residues. Germline CDR1 and CDR2: SGHNT and YYREEE (reference sequence). V shed 4 bases and J 0 bases; nucleotides not matched to a gene: 7.

Notes on this clone: Relative to the germline gene, one junction end is altered; a read error may explain this. The V and J genes are TRBV16 and TRBJ2-4, with D tentatively TRBD1 (6 bases). The CDR3 runs 12 residues. Germline V gene sequence: CDR1 KGHSY, CDR2 FQNENV. CDR3 nucleotide sequence: TGTGCCAGCAGCTCCGGGCACAGGGTGATATCCTTC. Translation: CASSSGHRVISF. The full variable domain, its missing parts supplied by reference TRBV16 and TRBJ2-4, is GEEVAQTPKHLVRGEGQKAKLYCAPIKGHSYVFWYQQVLKNEFKFLISFQNENVFDETGMPKERFSAKCLPNSPCSLEIQATKLEDSAVYFCASSSGHRVISFGAGTRLSVL.

Comments on this clone: This CDR3 is also generated by other DNA sequences in the sample. The chain joins TRBV2 to TRBJ2-7; D remains ambiguous. Germline CDR1 is SNHLY and CDR2 is FYNNEI. The CDR3 runs to 11 residues. V shed 4 bases and J shed 4 bases, with 5 bases lying between them. Written as DNA, the CDR3 is TGTGCCAGCAGTGGGGGTTACGAGCAGTACTTC. Encoded protein: CASSGGYEQYF.

The chain employs TRBV7-8 and TRBJ2-4, with D perhaps matching TRBD2 (5 bases). The CDR3 has 15 amino acids. Trimming left V 5 bases short and J 8 bases short, with 19 bases between. Germline CDR1 reads SGHVS; CDR2 reads FQNEAQ. This CDR3 is CASSAVGVPIHIQYF. CDR3 bases: TGTGCCAGCAGCGCCGTCGGGGTGCCGATCCACATTCAGTACTTC.

The chain uses TRBV7-8 and TRBJ2-1, with 11 bases lining up with TRBD2. J lost 8 bases, V lost 3 bases, and 6 bases had no gene match. This CDR3 spans 15 amino acids. Germline V gene data show CDR1 as SGHVS and CDR2 as FQNEAQ. The CDR3, as DNA: TGTGCCAGCAGCTTCCTAGCGGGAGGATTCGATGAGCAGTTCTTC. This sequence encodes CASSFLAGGFDEQFF.

This clone was found a few times. This chain links TRBV4-1 with TRBJ1-2, with D possibly matching TRBD1 (5 bases). The V gene lost 8 bases and the J gene lost 1 base, with 14 bases spanning the gap. Germline assignment: CDR1 MGHRA and CDR2 YSYEKL. This CDR3 is 14 amino acids long. For the CDR3, the DNA is TGCGCCAGCCGCGTCGTCGACAGTAACTATGGCTACACCTTC. This encodes CASRVVDSNYGYTF.

Comment on this clone: Other DNA sequences in this specimen translate into the identical CDR3. The rearrangement links TRBV5-1 to TRBJ2-7; possible D gene TRBD2, 5 bases. This CDR3 region has 14 residues. V was clipped by 0 bases and J by 3 bases, with 10 bases between them. The germline V gene has CDR1 SGHRS and CDR2 YFSETQ. CDR3: CASSLAGEGYEQYF. Here the CDR3 DNA reads TGCGCCAGCAGCTTGGCGGGTGAGGGCTACGAGCAGTACTTC.

This chain connects TRBV2 to TRBJ1-1, with a weak D call TRBD1 (6 bases). The germline CDR1 and CDR2 sequences are SNHLY and FYNNEI. V was cut by 5 bases and J by 1 base, with 11 bases left in between. CDR3 length: 14 residues. This CDR3 reads CASSLGHTNTEAFF. CDR3 coding DNA: TGTGCCAGCAGTTTGGGACACACGAACACTGAAGCTTTCTTT.

The chain joins TRBV15 to TRBJ1-1, with TRBD1 identical over 9 bases. The CDR3 has 13 residues. CDR1 is LNHNV and CDR2 is YYDKDF in the germline V gene (reference sequence). J lost 3 bases, V lost 9 bases, and 5 bases had no gene match. CDR3 nucleotides: TGTGCCACAAACCGGGACAGGGACACTGAAGCTTTCTTT. This translates into CATNRDRDTEAFF.

This clone turned up a few times. The chain joins TRBV27 to TRBJ2-1; D remains unclear. The V end lost 1 base, the J end lost 7 bases, and 11 bases lay between the germline ends. The CDR3 covers 14 residues. CDR1 and CDR2 from the germline V gene are MNHEY and SMNVEV (reference sequence). Here the CDR3 DNA reads TGTGCCAGCAGTTTATGGGGATATGGGAATGAGCAGTTCTTC. This translates into CASSLWGYGNEQFF.

The CDR3: CASSDRNQPQHF. In DNA, the CDR3 is TGTGCCAGCAGTGACCGCAATCAGCCCCAGCATTTT. The chain has TRBV2 and TRBJ1-5; D unclear. The V end was cut by 3 bases, the J end by 2 bases, with 2 bases between. This CDR3 comprises 12 residues. CDR1 SNHLY and CDR2 FYNNEI come from the germline V gene.